Included here is one T cell receptor (beta chain) sequence, with context. The antigen is unknown. This sample was taken from a study of T-cell memory formation after mild COVID-19. Study-level points and caveats: While clones contracting from day 15 to 85 were balanced between CD4 and CD8, later expanders leaned CD4+. Day 37-peaking second-wave clones had unconfirmed SARS-CoV-2 specificity. The pre-infection memory compartment contained some responding clones, suggesting cross-reactive memory joined. CD8+ contracting clones occupied EMRA, while CD4+ ones occupied mainly CM and EM.

V was shortened by 0 bases and J by 3 bases, with 5 bases between the two germline ends. CDR3 length: 13 amino acids. Germline CDR1 reads LGHDT; CDR2 reads YNNKEL (reference sequence). MiXCR, run by TCRdb on the 5' RACE reads, gives a single entry per CDR3 protein. The table lists almost 550,000 distinct CDR3 sequences, roughly 22% of them singletons. Sequenced sample: PBMCs or a T cell subset sorted from them (not recorded which). This TCR was recovered from an adult woman who had mild COVID-19 (a few samples of this study predate the infection). Cell type and time point are not known. V gene TRBV3-1 combines with J gene TRBJ1-2, with D unclear. CDR3 coding DNA: TGTGCCAGCAGCCAAGACAGTTACTATGGCTACACCTTC. This gives the protein CASSQDSYYGYTF.